These T cell receptor beta chains were read from a single sample in a study of blood T cell repertoires in COVID-19. This table comes from immunoSEQ multiplex PCR, and its TCRdb copy is limited to in-frame clones, with some not included. The table shows some 69,000 clones, with 90% occurring only once. Sequenced material: peripheral blood. The source is a man in his sixties with acute or convalescent COVID-19. CDR3s include the opening cysteine and the closing phenylalanine or tryptophan. A D gene is named only where the DNA matches it firmly. Where a row states a size, it is once, few, many or the class of an expanded clone; other rows omit it.

V gene,D gene,J gene,clone size,CDR3 protein,CDR3 DNA
TRBV9,.,TRBJ2-7,once,CASSVARGGEQYF,TGTGCCAGCAGCGTAGCTAGAGGGGGCGAGCAGTACTTC
TRBV5-1,.,TRBJ2-4,.,CASRSGQLAKNIQYF,TGCGCCAGCAGGTCCGGACAGTTAGCCAAAAACATTCAGTACTTC
TRBV12-3/TRBV12-4,.,TRBJ1-1,.,CASSLATGIQAFF,TGTGCCAGCAGTTTAGCTACAGGCATCCAAGCTTTCTTT
TRBV3-1/TRBV3-2,TRBD1,TRBJ1-3,.,CASRDRDIGGNTIYF,TGTGCCAGCAGAGACAGGGACATTGGTGGAAACACCATATATTTT
TRBV12-3/TRBV12-4,TRBD1,TRBJ1-1,.,CASSRMRQGEAFF,TGTGCCAGCAGTCGAATGAGACAGGGAGAAGCTTTCTTT
TRBV9,.,TRBJ1-5,.,CASSEDRNPNQPQHF,TGTGCCAGCAGCGAAGACAGAAACCCTAATCAGCCCCAGCATTTT
TRBV2,.,TRBJ1-2,.,CASSQTPGGHTF,TGTGCCAGCAGTCAAACTCCGGGGGGCCACACCTTC
TRBV29-1,.,TRBJ2-5,.,CSVRDTMQETQYF,TGCAGCGTTAGGGACACAATGCAAGAGACCCAGTACTTC
TRBV2,TRBD2,TRBJ2-6,.,CASSQGLAGGPGANVLTF,TGTGCCAGCAGCCAGGGACTAGCGGGGGGGCCTGGGGCCAACGTCCTGACTTTC
TRBV7-2,TRBD1,TRBJ2-3,.,CASSFGQGTDTQYF,TGTGCCAGCAGCTTCGGACAGGGCACAGATACGCAGTATTTT
TRBV6-5,TRBD1,TRBJ1-2,.,CASSYRDSGNYGYTF,TGTGCCAGCAGTTACCGGGACAGCGGAAACTATGGCTACACCTTC
TRBV2,.,TRBJ2-7,.,CATRQISYEQYF,TGTGCCACTAGACAGATCTCCTACGAGCAGTACTTC
TRBV5-1,.,TRBJ1-2,.,CASSPGHGYTF,TGCGCCAGCAGCCCGGGACACGGCTACACCTTC
TRBV6-5,.,TRBJ2-7,.,CASRRGTGYEQYF,TGTGCCAGCAGGAGGGGAACAGGGTACGAGCAGTACTTC
TRBV18,.,TRBJ1-2,.,CASSVGTANYGYTF,TGTGCCAGCTCAGTGGGGACTGCCAACTATGGCTACACCTTC
TRBV4-1,.,TRBJ1-4,.,CASSQEVVDGGRAEKLFF,TGCGCCAGCAGCCAAGAAGTGGTGGACGGGGGGCGCGCTGAAAAACTGTTTTTT
TRBV2,.,TRBJ1-4,.,CASCARVATNEKLFF,TGTGCCAGCTGTGCCCGGGTCGCAACTAATGAAAAACTGTTTTTT
TRBV25-1,.,TRBJ1-1,.,CASTRAGQNTEAFF,TGTGCCAGCACCCGAGCGGGCCAGAACACTGAAGCTTTCTTT
TRBV5-1,.,TRBJ2-7,.,CASSLGLTYEQYF,TGCGCCAGCAGCTTGGGGTTGACTTACGAGCAGTACTTC
TRBV30,.,TRBJ2-2,.,CAWNEGDSGTGELFF,TGTGCCTGGAACGAAGGGGATTCTGGCACCGGGGAGCTGTTTTTT